These 2 T cell receptor beta chains came from one sample sequenced in a study of spatial heterogeneity in lung cancer. TCRdb called the 5' RACE reads again in MiXCR, with one record for every CDR3 protein. The data hold some 44,000 distinct CDR3 sequences, with approximately 14% observed a single time. Noted time point: sample taken at primary tumor resection. Without sorting, whole RNA was sequenced from tumor, nontumor lung or frozen PBMC. This specimen consisted of PBMCs, obtained at surgery. All receptors come from a male donor with early-stage non-small cell lung cancer.

The chain recombines TRBV7-8 with TRBJ1-6, with D possibly TRBD1 on 5 matching bases. This CDR3 contains 15 residues. Per the germline V gene, CDR1 is SGHVS and CDR2 is FQNEAQ. With 1 base removed from V and 7 bases from J, the gap between germline ends came to 11 bases. CDR3 sequence reads: CASSLGQGENSPLHF. The CDR3 DNA is TGTGCCAGCAGCTTAGGTCAGGGTGAGAATTCACCCCTCCACTTT.

In this sample, this clonotype turned up a few times. The chain recombines TRBV9 with TRBJ2-2, with TRBD2 identical over 10 bases. J gave up 6 bases and V 0 bases, and 8 bases lay outside the gene matches. Germline V gene sequence: CDR1 SGDLS, CDR2 YYNGEE. The CDR3 loop spans 17 amino acids. For the CDR3, the DNA is TGTGCCAGCAGCGTAGCTACTAGCGGGAAGATCGCCGGGGAGCTGTTTTTT. As protein: CASSVATSGKIAGELFF.